Shown below are 28 T cell receptor beta chains from a single sample sequenced in a study of cytomegalovirus exposure and HLA in healthy donors (TCRdb year 2017). Libraries came from the immunoSEQ multiplex PCR assay. Sourced from immuneACCESS, this table was stored by TCRdb with only in-frame sequences that have V and J called. A share of the clones is absent; for the studies checked, an unresolved V gene accounts for under half, and the remainder has no known explanation. Counted in this sample were more than 85,000 clones; roughly nine tenths of them appeared once. 1.5% to 2% of the sample is taken by the ten largest. Source material: PBMCs. These receptors were obtained from a woman aged 18-30 years in good health and CMV-seronegative.

CDR3 sequence: CAISGTGDFTYGYTF. The CDR3 DNA reads as TGTGCCATCAGTGGGACAGGGGATTTTACCTATGGCTACACCTTC. The chain recombines TRBV10-3 with TRBJ1-2, with 9 bases matching TRBD1. The length of the CDR3 is 15 residues. J gave up 4 bases and V 4 bases, and 7 bases lay outside the gene matches. Germline CDR1 is ENHRY and CDR2 is SYGVKD.

A single count supports this clone. V and J are TRBV5-1 and TRBJ2-5, with D unresolved. The V gene lost 0 bases and the J gene lost 5 bases, with 8 bases spanning the gap. Germline CDR1 SGHRS, CDR2 YFSETQ. The CDR3 consists of 13 residues. DNA for the CDR3: TGCGCCAGCAGCTTGGTTAGCCGGGAGACCCAGTACTTC. This gives the protein CASSLVSRETQYF.

The rearrangement uses TRBV9 and TRBJ2-5; TRBD2 might be the D (5 bases). From germline, CDR1 is SGDLS and CDR2 YYNGEE. V was pared by 0 bases and J by 2 bases, with 5 bases between. This CDR3 region has 13 residues. The CDR3 DNA sequence: TGTGCCAGCAGCGTAGGGGAGCAAGAGACCCAGTACTTC. This codes for CASSVGEQETQYF. Variable domain in full (rest from reference TRBV9 and TRBJ2-5): DSGVTQTPKHLITATGQRVTLRCSPRSGDLSVYWYQQSLDQGLQFLIQYYNGEERAKGNILERFSAQQFPDLHSELNLSSLELGDSALYFCASSVGEQETQYFGPGTRLLVL.

The V and J genes are TRBV11-2 and TRBJ2-7, with 10 bases lining up with TRBD1. CDR3 length: 14 amino acids. V was pared by 5 bases and J by 2 bases, with 3 bases of the junction left unmatched. Germline CDR1 reads SGHAT; CDR2 reads FQNNGV. The CDR3 protein is CASSSGQGAYEQYF. In DNA form, the CDR3 reads TGTGCCAGCAGCAGCGGACAGGGGGCCTACGAGCAGTACTTC.

This sequence joins TRBV29-1 and TRBJ1-2; no firm D call. The CDR3 extends over 14 amino acids. The germline V gene encodes CDR1 SQVTM and CDR2 ANQGSEA. V was trimmed by 5 bases and J by 4 bases, leaving 17 bases between them. The CDR3 region is CSVSEGTAGYGYTF. The CDR3 nucleotides are TGCAGCGTTTCTGAGGGCACGGCGGGCTATGGCTACACCTTC.

V is TRBV7-9 and J is TRBJ1-1, with D perhaps matching TRBD1 (6 bases). Germline CDR1 SEHNR, CDR2 FQNEAQ (reference sequence). The CDR3 has 14 residues. V was clipped by 6 bases and J by 0 bases, with 11 bases between them. The CDR3 sequence is CASRGQSMNTEAFF. The CDR3 DNA reads as TGTGCCAGCAGAGGACAGTCCATGAACACTGAAGCTTTCTTT.

This chain connects TRBV2 to TRBJ1-5; 12 bases are shared with TRBD1. The J segment lost 6 bases and the V segment lost 6 bases, leaving 6 bases of the junction unmatched. This CDR3 contains 15 residues. Per the germline V gene, CDR1 is SNHLY and CDR2 is FYNNEI. The CDR3 nucleotides are TGTGCCAGCAGCCGGGACAGGGGGCCCAGTCAGCCCCAGCATTTT. This gives the protein CASSRDRGPSQPQHF.

The chain carries TRBV5-6 and TRBJ2-4; 10 nucleotides agree with TRBD1. Germline V gene sequence: CDR1 SGHDT, CDR2 YYEEEE. This CDR3 comprises 15 residues. The V gene end was trimmed by 3 bases and the J gene end by 5 bases; junction bases not matched to a gene: 5. The DNA of the CDR3 is TGTGCCAGCAGCTGGGGGGACAGGGGACAAAACATTCAGTACTTC. It encodes CASSWGDRGQNIQYF. Based on the CDR3 plus reference TRBV5-6 and TRBJ2-4, the full variable domain is DAGVTQSPTHLIKTRGQQVTLRCSPKSGHDTVSWYQQALGQGPQFIFQYYEEEERQRGNFPDRFSGHQFPNYSSELNVNALLLGDSALYLCASSWGDRGQNIQYFGAGTRLSVL.

The chain couples TRBV4-2 to TRBJ1-6; maybe TRBD1 (5 bases). Looked up from germline, CDR1 is LGHNA and CDR2 is YNFKEQ. Trimming shortened V by 4 bases and J by 18 bases, and 10 bases separated the two germline ends. CDR3 size: 10 residues. The DNA for the CDR3 is TGTGCCAGCAGCCCGGACACTCGCCACTTT. It is translated as CASSPDTRHF.

The genes are TRBV6-5 and TRBJ1-3; D unresolved. The CDR3 has 14 residues. Trimming shortened V by 2 bases and J by 0 bases, and 5 bases separated the two germline ends. Looked up from germline, CDR1 is MNHEY and CDR2 is SVGAGI. This CDR3 reads CASSYTVSGNTIYF. CDR3 sequence (DNA): TGTGCCAGCAGTTACACGGTCTCTGGAAACACCATATATTTT.

The CDR3 reads CASSGGGSTQPQHF. The CDR3 DNA reads as TGTGCCAGCAGCGGGGGGGGCAGTACTCAGCCCCAGCATTTT. V is TRBV28 and J is TRBJ1-5, with D perhaps matching TRBD1 (6 bases). The CDR3 sequence is 14 residues long. The germline CDR1 and CDR2 sequences are MDHEN and SYDVKM. Trimming stripped 6 bases from V and 6 bases from J, with 15 bases between.

The chain carries TRBV27 and TRBJ1-2, with D possibly being TRBD1 (5 bases). The CDR3 has 17 residues. CDR1 MNHEY and CDR2 SMNVEV come from the germline V gene (reference sequence). V gave up 3 bases and J gave up 6 bases, with 23 bases separating them. This CDR3 is CASSFISPQGPTHGYTF. CDR3 DNA sequence: TGTGCCAGCAGTTTTATTTCGCCCCAGGGCCCTACACATGGCTACACCTTC.

In this sample, this clone turned up once. This chain links TRBV28 with TRBJ1-1; 8 bases fit TRBD1. Germline CDR1 reads MDHEN; CDR2 reads SYDVKM. The V gene end was trimmed by 11 bases and the J gene end by 1 base; junction bases not matched to a gene: 6. The CDR3 covers 13 residues. This CDR3 reads CAYTGTGNTEAFF. In DNA form, the CDR3 reads TGTGCCTATACCGGGACAGGGAACACTGAAGCTTTCTTT.

The chain joins TRBV4-1 to TRBJ2-5, with D maybe TRBD1 (6 bases). The CDR3 spans 17 residues. Per the germline V gene, CDR1 is MGHRA and CDR2 is YSYEKL. V lost 0 bases to trimming and J lost 0 bases, with 14 bases between them. CDR3 protein: CASSQDPTGSYQETQYF. The CDR3 DNA sequence: TGCGCCAGCAGCCAAGATCCCACAGGGTCCTACCAAGAGACCCAGTACTTC.

J is TRBJ1-6 and V is TRBV5-1, with a tentative D call TRBD1 (5 bases). The CDR3 covers 15 residues. V lost 4 bases and J lost 3, with 11 bases in between. The germline gives CDR1 SGHRS, CDR2 YFSETQ. The CDR3 DNA reads as TGCGCCAGCAGCGTGACAGAGAACTATAATTCACCCCTCCACTTT. It yields the protein CASSVTENYNSPLHF.

V is TRBV7-9 and J is TRBJ2-7; 11 bases line up with TRBD1. The CDR3 runs to 15 residues. The germline gives CDR1 SEHNR, CDR2 FQNEAQ (reference sequence). Germline trimming cut 5 bases from V and 6 bases from J; bases unmatched to any gene: 9. The CDR3 spells CASSPRDRGSVEQYF. The CDR3 bases are TGTGCCAGCAGCCCACGGGACAGGGGGAGCGTCGAGCAGTACTTC.

The CDR3 reads CASSQAPVGATGYTF. CDR3 coding DNA: TGCGCCAGCAGCCAAGCGCCTGTTGGGGCTACTGGCTACACCTTC. The rearrangement uses TRBV4-3 and TRBJ1-2; possible D gene TRBD1, 5 bases. Deletions cut 1 base from V and 7 bases from J, with 16 bases between. The CDR3 has 15 amino acids. Germline V gene sequence: CDR1 LGHNA, CDR2 YSLEER.

V is TRBV28 and J is TRBJ1-5; D uncertain. Trimming removed 7 bases at V and 5 bases at J, with 12 bases between. Germline assignment: CDR1 MDHEN and CDR2 SYDVKM. This CDR3 region has 13 residues. The CDR3 coding sequence is TGTGCCAGCAACGCGCCCCATCATCAGCCCCAGCATTTT. Its protein is CASNAPHHQPQHF.

This chain connects TRBV6-5 to TRBJ1-6, with unresolved D. The CDR3 extends over 15 amino acids. The germline V gene has CDR1 MNHEY and CDR2 SVGAGI. Trimming shortened V by 6 bases and J by 0 bases, and 9 bases separated the two germline ends. CDR3 in DNA: TGTGCCAGCAGGATGGTGAGCTCCTATAATTCACCCCTCCACTTT. Amino acid sequence: CASRMVSSYNSPLHF.

The V gene is TRBV5-3, the J gene TRBJ2-7; 10 bases fit TRBD2. TRBV5-3 counts as an open reading frame of uncertain function. CDR3 length: 14 amino acids. V gave up 8 bases and J gave up 7 bases; unmatched junction bases: 12. CDR3 protein: CASRISSGSVEQYF. CDR3 DNA: TGTGCCAGCAGGATTTCTAGCGGGAGTGTTGAGCAGTACTTC.

This chain connects TRBV30 to TRBJ2-3; 9 bases line up with TRBD1. V gave up 2 bases and J gave up 5 bases; unmatched junction bases: 14. CDR1 and CDR2 from the germline V gene are GTSNPN and SVGIG (reference sequence). The CDR3 has 17 residues. CDR3 in DNA: TGTGCCTGGAGTTCCCGGGGGGACAGGGTTGTCGGAGATACGCAGTATTTT. Protein: CAWSSRGDRVVGDTQYF.

This clone came up a few times. CDR3 sequence: CASSRGTDYEQYF. DNA for the CDR3: TGTGCCAGTAGCCGCGGGACGGACTACGAGCAGTACTTC. The V call is TRBV19, the J call TRBJ2-7; D perhaps matches TRBD2 (6 bases). Deletions cut 6 bases from V and 3 bases from J, with 12 bases between. Germline V lookup: CDR1 LNHDA, CDR2 SQIVND (reference sequence). The CDR3 is 13 amino acids.

CDR3 region: CASSYTSGSRGETQYF. The CDR3 nucleotides are TGTGCCAGCAGTTACACTAGCGGGAGTCGGGGGGAGACCCAGTACTTC. The chain recombines TRBV28 with TRBJ2-5; 11 positions match TRBD2. Germline CDR1 reads MDHEN; CDR2 reads SYDVKM. The CDR3 consists of 16 residues. V shed 4 bases, J shed 5 bases, and the junction held 9 bases outside the gene matches.

The count of this clone is one. This sequence joins TRBV5-1 and TRBJ2-7, with TRBD2 matching 12 bases. CDR1 is SGHRS and CDR2 is YFSETQ in the germline V gene. V gave up 4 bases and J gave up 5 bases; unmatched junction bases: 16. The CDR3 extends over 18 amino acids. CDR3 in DNA: TGCGCCAGCAGCAACGGAGGGCTAGCGGGAGGGGCTCGCGACGAGCAGTACTTC. It specifies CASSNGGLAGGARDEQYF.

This clone was picked up a small number of times. The chain recombines TRBV7-3 with TRBJ2-7, with 7 bases fitting TRBD1. This CDR3 is built from 14 residues. Germline V gives CDR1 SGHTA, CDR2 FQGTGA. Germline trimming cut 0 bases from V and 2 bases from J; bases unmatched to any gene: 1. The CDR3 loop reads CASSLTGQTYEQYF. The CDR3 DNA sequence: TGTGCCAGCAGCTTAACGGGACAGACCTACGAGCAGTACTTC.

As to this clone: The junction departs from germline at one end; a sequencing error may be responsible. The J gene is TRBJ2-1, the V gene TRBV7-8; 7 bases map to TRBD1. CDR1 is SGHVS, CDR2 FQNEAQ, per germline. The CDR3 length is 14 residues. The CDR3 here is CASSLYFPGQSTIF. Written as DNA, the CDR3 is TGTGCCAGCAGCTTATACTTCCCGGGACAGAGTACAATCTTC. The full variable domain, its missing parts supplied by reference TRBV7-8 and TRBJ2-1, is GAGVSQSPRYKVAKRGQDVALRCDPISGHVSLFWYQQALGQGPEFLTYFQNEAQLDKSGLPSDRFFAERPEGSVSTLKIQRTQQEDSAVYLCASSLYFPGQSTIFGPGTRLTVL.

The chain combines TRBV7-2 with TRBJ2-7; 11 bases map to TRBD2. V dropped 2 bases and J dropped 1; count of bases not matched to a gene: 7. Germline CDR1 is SGHTA and CDR2 is FQGNSA. The CDR3 totals 17 residues. Here the CDR3 reads CASSLMGGTSGSYEQYF. Written as DNA, the CDR3 is TGTGCCAGCAGCTTAATGGGGGGGACTAGCGGATCCTACGAGCAGTACTTC.

V usage is TRBV5-1 and J usage is TRBJ1-2, with no clear D. The CDR3 sequence is 13 residues long. V lost 0 bases, J lost 8 bases, and 11 bases lay in between. CDR1 and CDR2 (germline): SGHRS, YFSETQ. In nucleotides, the CDR3 is TGCGCCAGCAGCTTGGGGGCCCGTGAAGGCTACACCTTC. Its protein product is CASSLGAREGYTF.